This TCR beta chain was observed in a study of CD8 T cells in ankylosing spondylitis. From the 5' RACE reads, TCRdb called clonotypes with MiXCR, one entry per CDR3 protein. This sample carries approximately 240,000 distinct CDR3 sequences, 20% to 30% of them seen once, and the ten largest clones take roughly 0.67%. Findings and caveats of the study: Roughly eight highly homologous variants made up a TCR beta motif that seemed to typify ankylosing spondylitis blood. Disease-associated clonotypes exhibited CD8+ identity and were relatively infrequent in peripheral blood. There was reportedly significant enrichment of clones that were disease-linked in matched ankylosing spondylitis synovial fluid. In the blood and synovial fluid of reactive arthritis, some motif variants had been previously reported.

For this clonotype: Its target is unknown.

This CDR3 contains 15 residues. From germline, CDR1 is LNHNV and CDR2 YYDKDF (reference sequence). Trimming removed 6 bases from V and 4 bases from J; junction bases left unmatched: 10. The chain links TRBV15 to TRBJ2-5; TRBD1 aligns across 8 bases. This receptor was taken from a male donor with ankylosing spondylitis or in good health (not recorded which). The sequencing sample was made of blood, either unsorted or a sorted T cell fraction (not recorded which). CDR3 amino acids: CATSLDRAFGETQYF. For the CDR3, the DNA is TGTGCCACCAGTCTGGACAGGGCTTTTGGAGAGACCCAGTACTTC.